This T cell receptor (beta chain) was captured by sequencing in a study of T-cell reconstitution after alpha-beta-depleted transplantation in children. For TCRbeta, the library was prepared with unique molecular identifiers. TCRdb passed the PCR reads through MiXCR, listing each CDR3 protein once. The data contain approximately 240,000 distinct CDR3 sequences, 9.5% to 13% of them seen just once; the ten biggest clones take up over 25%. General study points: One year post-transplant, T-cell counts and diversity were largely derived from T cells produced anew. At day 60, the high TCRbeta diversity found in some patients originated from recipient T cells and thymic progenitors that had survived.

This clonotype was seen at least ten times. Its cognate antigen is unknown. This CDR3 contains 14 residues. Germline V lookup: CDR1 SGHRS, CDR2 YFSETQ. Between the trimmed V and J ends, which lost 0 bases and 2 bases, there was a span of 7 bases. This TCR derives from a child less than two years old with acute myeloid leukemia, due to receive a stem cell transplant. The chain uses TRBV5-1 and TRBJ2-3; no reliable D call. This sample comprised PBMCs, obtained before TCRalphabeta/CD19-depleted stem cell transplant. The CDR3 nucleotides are TGCGCCAGCAGCTTGGAGTCAGCCACAGATACGCAGTATTTT. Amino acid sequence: CASSLESATDTQYF.